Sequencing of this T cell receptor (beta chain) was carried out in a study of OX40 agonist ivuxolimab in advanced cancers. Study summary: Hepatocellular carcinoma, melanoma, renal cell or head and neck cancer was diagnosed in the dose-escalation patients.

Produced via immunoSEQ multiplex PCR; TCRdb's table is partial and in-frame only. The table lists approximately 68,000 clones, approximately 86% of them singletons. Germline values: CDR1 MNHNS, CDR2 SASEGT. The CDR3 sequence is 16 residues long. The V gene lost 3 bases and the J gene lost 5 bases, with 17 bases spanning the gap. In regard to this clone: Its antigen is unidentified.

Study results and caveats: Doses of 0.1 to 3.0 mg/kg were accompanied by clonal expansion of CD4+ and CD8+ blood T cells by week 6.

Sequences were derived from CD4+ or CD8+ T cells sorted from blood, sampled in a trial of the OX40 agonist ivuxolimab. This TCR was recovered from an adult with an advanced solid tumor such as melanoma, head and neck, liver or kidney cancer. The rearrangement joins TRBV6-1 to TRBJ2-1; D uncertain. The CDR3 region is CASSDYRPGRDNEQFF. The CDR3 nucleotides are TGTGCCAGCAGTGACTACCGACCCGGAAGAGACAATGAGCAGTTCTTC.